Shown below are 20 T cell receptor beta chains from a single sample sequenced in a study of shared clonotypes between healthy human individuals. The naive CD8 fraction comprised CD45RO-negative cells positively selected for CCR7 and excluded terminally differentiated effector memory CD45RA+ cells. Generated by immunoSEQ multiplex PCR, the TCRdb table keeps only in-frame clones and is missing some. The data show a few hundred thousand clones, just under 97% seen once. Sequenced material: naive CD8+ T cells sorted from blood. The receptors originated from a woman in her twenties or thirties in good health.

On this clone itself: This same CDR3 is encoded by further DNA sequences in the sample. The chain couples TRBV7-9 to TRBJ1-5; no clear D. Germline V gives CDR1 SEHNR, CDR2 FQNEAQ (reference sequence). The V and J ends lost 5 bases and 6 bases respectively, with 11 bases between them. The CDR3 contains 13 residues. CDR3 region: CASSLGLGQPQHF. The CDR3, as DNA: TGTGCCAGCAGCCTGGGGTTAGGTCAGCCCCAGCATTTT.

The V call is TRBV7-2, the J call TRBJ2-1, with 11 bases identical to TRBD2. The CDR3 extends over 18 amino acids. V was clipped by 1 base and J by 9 bases; unmatched bases: 14. In germline, CDR1 is SGHTA, CDR2 FQGNSA. CDR3 region: CASSLESPWLAGGSEQFF. The CDR3, as DNA: TGTGCCAGCAGCTTAGAATCTCCATGGCTAGCGGGGGGAAGTGAGCAGTTCTTC.

The chain recombines TRBV27 with TRBJ2-1; D remains ambiguous. Germline V gene sequence: CDR1 MNHEY, CDR2 SMNVEV (reference sequence). The germline V and J ends were trimmed by 3 bases and 4 bases, with 13 bases remaining between them. This CDR3 is 15 amino acids long. The CDR3: CASSFVSRIYNEQFF. As DNA, the CDR3 is TGTGCCAGCAGTTTCGTTAGCAGAATTTACAATGAGCAGTTCTTC.

The rearrangement joins TRBV7-8 to TRBJ1-5; D is ambiguous. The CDR3 spans 14 residues. The V gene's germline CDR1 is SGHVS and CDR2 FQNEAQ. The germline V and J ends were trimmed by 1 base and 0 bases, with 4 bases remaining between them. CDR3 nucleotide sequence: TGTGCCAGCAGCTTAGGGCGTAGCAATCAGCCCCAGCATTTT. The encoded protein is CASSLGRSNQPQHF.

This chain uses TRBV19 with TRBJ2-1; 9 positions match TRBD2. Germline lookup yields CDR1 LNHDA and CDR2 SQIVND (reference sequence). The CDR3 loop spans 17 amino acids. The trim removed 2 bases at V and 9 bases at J, leaving 14 bases unmatched. The CDR3 region has the DNA TGTGCCAGTAGTATACTCAGGACTAGCGAGAAGGGGGGTGAGCAGTTCTTC. It codes for CASSILRTSEKGGEQFF.

The rearrangement links TRBV7-9 to TRBJ2-5, with 8 bases aligning to TRBD2. This CDR3 is built from 14 residues. CDR1 is SEHNR and CDR2 is FQNEAQ in the germline V gene (reference sequence). The ends lost 6 bases at V and 5 bases at J; junction bases unmatched: 8. Here the CDR3 reads CASSSTREGETQYF. The CDR3 DNA reads as TGTGCCAGCAGTTCCACTCGGGAGGGGGAGACCCAGTACTTC.

This sequence joins TRBV7-2 and TRBJ2-7; TRBD2 matches at 10 bases. The CDR3 length is 16 residues. Germline V gives CDR1 SGHTA, CDR2 FQGNSA. V shed 0 bases and J 3 bases; nucleotides not matched to a gene: 5. The CDR3 is CASSLALAGVIYEQYF. The CDR3 nucleotides read TGTGCCAGCAGCTTAGCCCTAGCGGGAGTGATCTACGAGCAGTACTTC.

The chain employs TRBV19 and TRBJ2-3; 12 nucleotides align to TRBD2. Germline assignment: CDR1 LNHDA and CDR2 SQIVND (reference sequence). Trimming at V came to 5 bases and at J to 1 base, leaving 7 bases not matched to a gene. The CDR3 is 17 amino acids. The CDR3 sequence: CASSPRRLAGGTDTQYF. CDR3 nucleotides: TGTGCCAGTAGTCCCCGACGACTAGCGGGAGGCACAGATACGCAGTATTTT. The full variable domain, its missing parts supplied by reference TRBV19 and TRBJ2-3, is DGGITQSPKYLFRKEGQNVTLSCEQNLNHDAMYWYRQDPGQGLRLIYYSQIVNDFQKGDIAEGYSVSREKKESFPLTVTSAQKNPTAFYLCASSPRRLAGGTDTQYFGPGTRLTVL.

The chain recombines TRBV7-9 with TRBJ2-2; D could derive from TRBD1 or TRBD2 (5 bases each). The CDR3 has 15 amino acids. Trimming removed 5 bases from V and 6 bases from J, with 16 bases in between. Germline V CDR1 and CDR2: SEHNR, FQNEAQ (reference sequence). The CDR3 DNA is TGTGCCAGCAGCGTCCCGGGACGATCAGCCGGGGAGCTGTTTTTT. The encoded protein is CASSVPGRSAGELFF.

The genes are TRBV2 and TRBJ2-1; a weak D match, TRBD2 (6 bases). V lost 5 bases and J 6 bases, leaving 17 bases between the germline ends. The CDR3 is 15 residues long. The germline CDR1 and CDR2 sequences are SNHLY and FYNNEI. This CDR3 reads CASSSGLTVGNEQFF. The CDR3, as DNA: TGTGCCAGCAGTTCGGGACTGACGGTAGGCAATGAGCAGTTCTTC.

The J gene is TRBJ2-2, the V gene TRBV11-2; D gene unclear. Trimming took 3 bases from V and 0 from J, leaving 11 bases between them. This CDR3 has 16 amino acids. Germline loops: CDR1 SGHAT, CDR2 FQNNGV. CDR3: CASSFFAPPNTGELFF. The CDR3 DNA follows: TGTGCCAGCAGCTTCTTTGCGCCCCCGAACACCGGGGAGCTGTTTTTT.

This chain links TRBV29-1 with TRBJ2-5; 11 bases map to TRBD2. This CDR3 has 17 amino acids. CDR1 is SQVTM, CDR2 ANQGSEA, per germline. The ends lost 2 bases at V and 11 bases at J; junction bases unmatched: 19. The chain's CDR3 is CSVESGTSGGKKEEQYF. The CDR3 DNA sequence: TGCAGCGTTGAATCGGGGACTAGCGGAGGGAAAAAAGAAGAGCAGTACTTC.

This clone was counted only a few times. This sequence joins TRBV9 and TRBJ2-7, with 11 positions matching TRBD2. V was clipped by 3 bases and J by 2 bases; unmatched bases: 4. The CDR3 runs to 15 residues. The germline gives CDR1 SGDLS, CDR2 YYNGEE. The CDR3, as DNA: TGTGCCAGCAGCGGCACTAGCGGGGGAACCTACGAGCAGTACTTC. Translation: CASSGTSGGTYEQYF.

The chain uses TRBV18 and TRBJ2-1, with a possible D match to TRBD2 (5 bases). V shed 0 bases and J shed 2 bases, with 14 bases lying between them. CDR1 KGHSH and CDR2 LQKENI come from the germline V gene. This CDR3 has 17 residues. Here the CDR3 reads CASSPPIWERTYNEQFF. In nucleotides, the CDR3 is TGTGCCAGCTCACCACCGATCTGGGAGAGGACCTACAATGAGCAGTTCTTC.

The chain recombines TRBV10-3 with TRBJ2-1, with 7 nucleotides matching TRBD1. CDR1 and CDR2 from the germline V gene are ENHRY and SYGVKD. V gave up 6 bases and J gave up 2 bases; unmatched junction bases: 7. This CDR3 is 15 amino acids long. CDR3 DNA: TGTGCCATCAGCGCTACAGGGGTCCCCTACAATGAGCAGTTCTTC. It translates to CAISATGVPYNEQFF.

The V call is TRBV30, the J call TRBJ1-2; TRBD1 is a possible D gene (5 bases). This CDR3 has 15 residues. Germline CDR1 reads GTSNPN; CDR2 reads SVGIG (reference sequence). V was clipped by 3 bases and J by 5 bases, with 19 bases between them. The CDR3 region is CAWRGWEQVLYGYTF. CDR3 nucleotide sequence: TGTGCCTGGAGGGGGTGGGAACAGGTCCTATATGGCTACACCTTC. Supplemented by reference TRBV30 and TRBJ1-2, the full variable domain reads SQTIHQWPATLVQPVGSPLSLECTVEGTSNPNLYWYRQAAGRGLQLLFYSVGIGQISSEVPQNLSASRPQDRQFILSSKKLLLSDSGFYLCAWRGWEQVLYGYTFGSGTRLTVV.

The V and J genes are TRBV9 and TRBJ2-5, with D possibly being TRBD2 (5 bases). CDR1 is SGDLS, CDR2 YYNGEE, per germline. There are 13 residues in the CDR3. V lost 3 bases and J lost 1, with 7 bases in between. The CDR3 region has the DNA TGTGCCAGCAGCGAACTAGGCCAAGAGACCCAGTACTTC. It specifies CASSELGQETQYF.

The chain links TRBV5-4 to TRBJ1-1; no reliable D call. V was cut by 4 bases and J by 1 base, with 17 bases left in between. The CDR3 runs 16 residues. CDR1 is SGHNT and CDR2 is YYREEE in the germline V gene (reference sequence). The CDR3 bases are TGTGCCAGCAGCCCCCCCCTCGGTTCGCCGAACACTGAAGCTTTCTTT. It is translated as CASSPPLGSPNTEAFF. Drawing the rest from reference TRBV5-4 and TRBJ1-1, the complete variable domain is ETGVTQSPTHLIKTRGQQVTLRCSSQSGHNTVSWYQQALGQGPQFIFQYYREEENGRGNFPPRFSGLQFPNYSSELNVNALELDDSALYLCASSPPLGSPNTEAFFGQGTRLTVV.

The chain is built from TRBV27 and TRBJ1-4; D possibly corresponds to TRBD1 (5 bases). The V and J ends lost 5 bases and 3 bases respectively, with 13 bases between them. There are 15 residues in the CDR3. CDR1 and CDR2 from the germline V gene are MNHEY and SMNVEV (reference sequence). CDR3 nucleotide sequence: TGTGCCAGCAGTACCACCCCGGGGGCTAATGAAAAACTGTTTTTT. Translating gives CASSTTPGANEKLFF.

CDR3 DNA sequence: TGTGCCAGCAGTCCCCGGGACAGCTACACAGATACGCAGTATTTT. Its translation is CASSPRDSYTDTQYF. The rearrangement links TRBV6-5 to TRBJ2-3; 7 bases map to TRBD1. The J segment lost 2 bases and the V segment lost 5 bases, leaving 7 bases of the junction unmatched. Germline V gene lookup returns CDR1 MNHEY and CDR2 SVGAGI. CDR3 length: 15 amino acids.